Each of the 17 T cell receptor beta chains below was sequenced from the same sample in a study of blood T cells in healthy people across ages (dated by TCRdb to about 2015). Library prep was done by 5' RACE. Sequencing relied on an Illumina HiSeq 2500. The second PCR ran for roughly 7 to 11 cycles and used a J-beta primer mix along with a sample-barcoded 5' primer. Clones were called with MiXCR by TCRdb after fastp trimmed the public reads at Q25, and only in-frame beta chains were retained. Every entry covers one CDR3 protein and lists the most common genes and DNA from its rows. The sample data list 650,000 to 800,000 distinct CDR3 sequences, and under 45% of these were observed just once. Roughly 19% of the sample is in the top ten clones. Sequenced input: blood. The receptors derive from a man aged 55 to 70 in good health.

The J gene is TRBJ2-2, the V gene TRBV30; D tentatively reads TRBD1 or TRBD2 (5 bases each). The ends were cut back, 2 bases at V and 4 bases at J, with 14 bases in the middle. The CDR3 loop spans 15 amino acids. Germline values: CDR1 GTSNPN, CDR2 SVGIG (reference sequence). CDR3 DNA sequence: TGTGCCTGGAGTAACGAGCGGACAAGCACCGGGGAGCTGTTTTTT. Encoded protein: CAWSNERTSTGELFF.

CDR3 bases: TGTGCCAGCAGCAAGATGGGACAGCCCCAGCATTTT. Its protein is CASSKMGQPQHF. The V and J genes are TRBV6-1 and TRBJ1-5; D gene ambiguous. CDR1 is MNHNS and CDR2 is SASEGT in the germline V gene. Trimming cost V 6 bases and J 7 bases, with 10 bases left between them. This CDR3 has 12 amino acids.

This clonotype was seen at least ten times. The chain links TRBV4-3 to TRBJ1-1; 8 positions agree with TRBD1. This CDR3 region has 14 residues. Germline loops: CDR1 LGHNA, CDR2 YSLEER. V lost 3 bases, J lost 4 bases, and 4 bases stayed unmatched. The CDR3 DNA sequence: TGCGCCAGCAGCCATACAGGGGGAGGCACTGAAGCTTTCTTT. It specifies CASSHTGGGTEAFF.

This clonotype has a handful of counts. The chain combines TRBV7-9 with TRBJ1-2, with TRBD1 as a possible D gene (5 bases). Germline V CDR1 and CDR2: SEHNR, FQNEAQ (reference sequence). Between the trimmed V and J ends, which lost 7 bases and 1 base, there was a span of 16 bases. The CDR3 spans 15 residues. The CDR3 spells CASTRSGGDNYGYTF. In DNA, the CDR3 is TGTGCCAGCACCAGAAGTGGAGGGGATAACTATGGCTACACCTTC.

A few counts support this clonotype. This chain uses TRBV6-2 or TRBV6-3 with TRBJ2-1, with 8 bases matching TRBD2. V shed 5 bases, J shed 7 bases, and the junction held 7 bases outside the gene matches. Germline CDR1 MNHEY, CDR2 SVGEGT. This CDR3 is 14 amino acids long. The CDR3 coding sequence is TGTGCCAGCAGTAGGGTTGGGACTAGTAATGAGCAGTTCTTC. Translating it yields CASSRVGTSNEQFF.

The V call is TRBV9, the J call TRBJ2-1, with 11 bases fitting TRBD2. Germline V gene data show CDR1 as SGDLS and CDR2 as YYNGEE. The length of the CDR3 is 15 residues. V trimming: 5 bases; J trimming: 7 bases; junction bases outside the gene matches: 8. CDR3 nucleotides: TGTGCCAGCAGTGGCCTAGCGGGGGGAGGTAATGAGCAGTTCTTC. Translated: CASSGLAGGGNEQFF.

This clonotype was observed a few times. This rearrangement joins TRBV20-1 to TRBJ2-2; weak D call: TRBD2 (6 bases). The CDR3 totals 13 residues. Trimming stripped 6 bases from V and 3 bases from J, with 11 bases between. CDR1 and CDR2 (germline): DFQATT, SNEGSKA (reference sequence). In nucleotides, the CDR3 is TGCAGTGCCATGGAGGGGTACACCGGGGAGCTGTTTTTT. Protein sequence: CSAMEGYTGELFF.

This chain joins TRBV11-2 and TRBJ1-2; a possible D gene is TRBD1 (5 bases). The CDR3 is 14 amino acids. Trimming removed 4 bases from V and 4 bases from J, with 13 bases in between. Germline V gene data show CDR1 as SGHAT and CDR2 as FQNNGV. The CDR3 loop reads CASSSDRKSYGYTF. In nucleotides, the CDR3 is TGTGCCAGCAGCTCTGACAGAAAGAGCTATGGCTACACCTTC. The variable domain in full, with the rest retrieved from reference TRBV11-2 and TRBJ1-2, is EAGVAQSPRYKIIEKRQSVAFWCNPISGHATLYWYQQILGQGPKLLIQFQNNGVVDDSQLPKDRFSAERLKGVDSTLKIQPAKLEDSAVYLCASSSDRKSYGYTFGSGTRLTVV.

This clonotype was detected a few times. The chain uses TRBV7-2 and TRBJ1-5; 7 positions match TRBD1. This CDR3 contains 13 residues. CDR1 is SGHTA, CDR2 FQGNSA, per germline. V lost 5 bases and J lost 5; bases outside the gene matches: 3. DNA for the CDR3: TGTGCCAGCAGCAGGACAGGTTATCAGCCCCAGCATTTT. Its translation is CASSRTGYQPQHF. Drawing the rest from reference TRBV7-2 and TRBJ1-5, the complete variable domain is GAGVSQSPSNKVTEKGKDVELRCDPISGHTALYWYRQSLGQGLEFLIYFQGNSAPDKSGLPSDRFSAERTGGSVSTLTIQRTQQEDSAVYLCASSRTGYQPQHFGDGTRLSIL.

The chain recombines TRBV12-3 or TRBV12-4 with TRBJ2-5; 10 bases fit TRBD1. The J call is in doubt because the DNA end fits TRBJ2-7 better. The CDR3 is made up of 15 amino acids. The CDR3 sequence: CASSLVGTGVDEQYF. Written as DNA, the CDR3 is TGTGCCAGCAGTTTAGTTGGGACAGGGGTTGACGAGCAGTACTTC.

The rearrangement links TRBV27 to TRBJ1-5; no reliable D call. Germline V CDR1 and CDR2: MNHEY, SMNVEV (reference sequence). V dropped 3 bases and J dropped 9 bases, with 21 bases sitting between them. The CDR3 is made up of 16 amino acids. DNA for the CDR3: TGTGCCAGCAGTTTCTCCTCCAGAGGTTCTAGTCCGCCCCAGCATTTT. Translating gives CASSFSSRGSSPPQHF.

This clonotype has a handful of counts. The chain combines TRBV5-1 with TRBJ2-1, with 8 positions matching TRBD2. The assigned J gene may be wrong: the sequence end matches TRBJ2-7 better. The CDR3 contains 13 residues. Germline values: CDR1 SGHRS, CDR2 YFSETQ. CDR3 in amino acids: CASGGLGYNEQYF. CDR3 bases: TGCGCCAGCGGGGGACTAGGGTACAATGAGCAGTACTTC.

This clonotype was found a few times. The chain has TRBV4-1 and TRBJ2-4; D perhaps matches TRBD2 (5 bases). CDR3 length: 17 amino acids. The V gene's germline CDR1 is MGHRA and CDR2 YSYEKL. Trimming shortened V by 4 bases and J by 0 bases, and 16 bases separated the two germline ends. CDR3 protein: CASSLSDVGVAKNIQYF. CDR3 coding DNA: TGCGCCAGCAGCCTGTCTGATGTCGGGGTAGCCAAAAACATTCAGTACTTC.

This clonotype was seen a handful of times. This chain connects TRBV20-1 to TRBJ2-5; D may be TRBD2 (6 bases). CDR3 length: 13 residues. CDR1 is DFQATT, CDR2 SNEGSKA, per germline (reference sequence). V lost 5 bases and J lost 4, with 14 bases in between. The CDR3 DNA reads TGCAGTGCTGTGTTGGGGGGTGGAGAGACCCAGTACTTC. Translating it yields CSAVLGGGETQYF.

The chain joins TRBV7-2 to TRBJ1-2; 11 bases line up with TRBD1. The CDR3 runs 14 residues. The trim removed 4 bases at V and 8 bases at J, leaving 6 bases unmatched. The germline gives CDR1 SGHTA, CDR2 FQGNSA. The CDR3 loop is CASSSPDRGLGYTF. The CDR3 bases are TGTGCCAGCAGCTCCCCGGACAGGGGGCTCGGCTACACCTTC.

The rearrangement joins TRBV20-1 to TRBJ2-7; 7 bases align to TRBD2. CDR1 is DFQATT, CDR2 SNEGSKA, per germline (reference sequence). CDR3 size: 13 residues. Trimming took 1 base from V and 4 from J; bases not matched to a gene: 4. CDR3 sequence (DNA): TGCAGTGCTAGAGGGGGGACTATTTACGAGCAGTACTTC. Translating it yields CSARGGTIYEQYF.

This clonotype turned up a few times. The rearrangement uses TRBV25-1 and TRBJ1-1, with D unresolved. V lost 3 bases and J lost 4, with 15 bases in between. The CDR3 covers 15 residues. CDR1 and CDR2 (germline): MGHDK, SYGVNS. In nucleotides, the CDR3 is TGTGCCAGCAGTGACCCCCTGGGCTTAGGCACTGAAGCTTTCTTT. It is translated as CASSDPLGLGTEAFF.